These T cell receptor beta chains were read from a single sample in a study of cytomegalovirus exposure and HLA in healthy donors. The assay was immunoSEQ multiplex PCR, and TCRdb's table has in-frame clones only and misses some. This table holds some 110,000 clones, approximately 79% found once. The specimen was PBMCs. Receptors were obtained from a man aged 50 or older in good health and CMV-seropositive. The CDR3 runs from the conserved cysteine through the conserved F or W. The order of the fields is J gene, clone size, D gene, V gene, CDR3 protein, CDR3 DNA. The D gene is left open where the match is weak. Only part of the rows carry a size: once, few, many, or a class if the clone is expanded.

j_call: TRBJ2-3
clone_size: NA
d_call: TRBD1
v_call: TRBV5-4
cdr3_aa: CASMKTGYTDTQYF
cdr3_nt: TGTGCCAGCATGAAGACAGGGTACACAGATACGCAGTATTTT

j_call: TRBJ1-2
clone_size: NA
d_call: TRBD1
v_call: TRBV11-2
cdr3_aa: CASSLEPTGQGTF
cdr3_nt: TGTGCCAGCAGCTTAGAACCGACAGGACAGGGCACCTTC

j_call: TRBJ2-4
clone_size: NA
d_call: TRBD1
v_call: TRBV19
cdr3_aa: CASSTGQGLDIQYF
cdr3_nt: TGTGCCAGTAGTACAGGACAGGGGTTGGACATTCAGTACTTC

j_call: TRBJ2-3
clone_size: NA
d_call: NA
v_call: TRBV4-3
cdr3_aa: CASSPIGTDTQYF
cdr3_nt: TGCGCCAGCAGCCCTATCGGCACAGATACGCAGTATTTT

j_call: TRBJ1-5
clone_size: few
d_call: TRBD1
v_call: TRBV5-6
cdr3_aa: CASSLQGDSNQPQHF
cdr3_nt: TGTGCCAGCAGCCTACAGGGGGATAGCAATCAGCCCCAGCATTTT

j_call: TRBJ2-1
clone_size: once
d_call: TRBD2
v_call: TRBV19
cdr3_aa: CASRLTSGRLYNEQFF
cdr3_nt: TGTGCCAGTAGACTGACTAGCGGGAGGCTCTACAATGAGCAGTTCTTC

j_call: TRBJ1-6
clone_size: NA
d_call: TRBD1
v_call: TRBV19
cdr3_aa: CASRAAGTDNSPLHF
cdr3_nt: TGTGCCAGTAGGGCAGCCGGGACAGATAATTCACCCCTCCACTTT

j_call: TRBJ2-7
clone_size: NA
d_call: TRBD2
v_call: TRBV10-3
cdr3_aa: CAISEAFRGLAGKHEQYF
cdr3_nt: TGTGCCATCAGTGAGGCTTTTCGGGGACTAGCGGGAAAACACGAGCAGTACTTC

j_call: TRBJ2-7
clone_size: few
d_call: NA
v_call: TRBV10-2
cdr3_aa: CASSETAYEQYF
cdr3_nt: TGCGCCAGCAGTGAGACAGCTTACGAGCAGTACTTC

j_call: TRBJ2-2
clone_size: NA
d_call: NA
v_call: TRBV15
cdr3_aa: CATRQGGGTGELFF
cdr3_nt: TGTGCCACCCGGCAGGGCGGTGGCACCGGGGAGCTGTTTTTT

j_call: TRBJ2-7
clone_size: NA
d_call: TRBD1
v_call: TRBV10-1
cdr3_aa: CASSSRDRGLEQYF
cdr3_nt: TGCGCCAGCAGTAGTAGGGACAGGGGGCTCGAGCAGTACTTC

j_call: TRBJ2-7
clone_size: NA
d_call: TRBD2
v_call: TRBV2
cdr3_aa: CATRGAGVNEQYF
cdr3_nt: TGTGCCACAAGGGGAGCGGGAGTCAACGAGCAGTACTTC

j_call: TRBJ2-5
clone_size: NA
d_call: TRBD2
v_call: TRBV7-2
cdr3_aa: CASSLEAGGPETQYF
cdr3_nt: TGTGCCAGCAGCTTAGAAGCGGGGGGGCCGGAGACCCAGTACTTC

j_call: TRBJ1-6
clone_size: NA
d_call: NA
v_call: TRBV5-1
cdr3_aa: CASSLQGYNSPLHF
cdr3_nt: TGCGCCAGCAGCTTACAGGGTTATAATTCACCCCTCCACTTT

j_call: TRBJ2-2
clone_size: NA
d_call: NA
v_call: TRBV29-1
cdr3_aa: CSVHRDTGELFF
cdr3_nt: TGCAGCGTGCACAGGGACACCGGGGAGCTGTTTTTT

j_call: TRBJ2-7
clone_size: NA
d_call: NA
v_call: TRBV6-5
cdr3_aa: CASKKGEGLYEQYF
cdr3_nt: TGTGCCAGCAAGAAGGGGGAGGGGTTGTACGAGCAGTACTTC

j_call: TRBJ2-7
clone_size: NA
d_call: NA
v_call: TRBV25-1
cdr3_aa: CASRLAGEQYF
cdr3_nt: TGTGCCAGCCGCCTTGCCGGCGAGCAGTACTTC

j_call: TRBJ1-6
clone_size: few
d_call: NA
v_call: TRBV7-6
cdr3_aa: CASSLMGSNSPLHF
cdr3_nt: TGTGCCAGCAGCTTAATGGGTAGCAATTCACCCCTCCACTTT

j_call: TRBJ2-1
clone_size: NA
d_call: NA
v_call: TRBV6-6
cdr3_aa: CASSYSLSKGDNEQFF
cdr3_nt: TGTGCCAGCAGTTACTCCCTAAGTAAGGGGGACAATGAGCAGTTCTTC

j_call: TRBJ2-7
clone_size: NA
d_call: NA
v_call: TRBV19
cdr3_aa: CASCTRGRRDEQYF
cdr3_nt: TGTGCCAGTTGTACCAGGGGCCGACGGGACGAGCAGTACTTC

j_call: TRBJ2-7
clone_size: NA
d_call: TRBD1
v_call: TRBV7-9
cdr3_aa: CSSSLAQGTGLFDEQYF
cdr3_nt: TGTTCCAGCAGCTTAGCGCAAGGGACAGGTCTTTTCGACGAGCAGTACTTC

j_call: TRBJ1-1
clone_size: few
d_call: NA
v_call: TRBV10-3
cdr3_aa: CAISESAGSPEAFF
cdr3_nt: TGTGCCATCAGTGAGTCGGCGGGGTCGCCTGAAGCTTTCTTT

j_call: TRBJ1-6
clone_size: NA
d_call: NA
v_call: TRBV7-9
cdr3_aa: CASSSTESSYNSPLHF
cdr3_nt: TGTGCCAGCAGCTCAACGGAGAGCTCCTATAATTCACCCCTCCACTTT

j_call: TRBJ1-1
clone_size: few
d_call: NA
v_call: TRBV6-5
cdr3_aa: CASRGLGGTEAFF
cdr3_nt: TGTGCCAGCAGGGGGCTCGGGGGCACTGAAGCTTTCTTT

j_call: TRBJ1-2
clone_size: NA
d_call: TRBD1
v_call: TRBV29-1
cdr3_aa: CSVEGQGAGYGYTF
cdr3_nt: TGCAGCGTTGAAGGGCAGGGGGCGGGTTATGGCTACACCTTC

j_call: TRBJ2-3
clone_size: NA
d_call: NA
v_call: TRBV27
cdr3_aa: CASSLLASWRDTQYF
cdr3_nt: TGTGCCAGCAGTTTATTGGCCTCCTGGAGGGATACGCAGTATTTT

j_call: TRBJ1-3
clone_size: NA
d_call: TRBD1
v_call: TRBV5-1
cdr3_aa: CASSRSGQGSRNTIYF
cdr3_nt: TGCGCCAGCAGCCGGTCCGGACAGGGAAGCCGAAACACCATATATTTT

j_call: TRBJ2-1
clone_size: few
d_call: TRBD1
v_call: TRBV7-7
cdr3_aa: CASSFGTVNEQFF
cdr3_nt: TGTGCTAGCAGCTTTGGGACAGTTAATGAGCAGTTCTTC

j_call: TRBJ2-7
clone_size: NA
d_call: NA
v_call: TRBV19
cdr3_aa: CASSKTADSYEQYF
cdr3_nt: TGTGCCAGTAGTAAGACAGCTGACTCCTACGAGCAGTACTTC

j_call: TRBJ1-1
clone_size: NA
d_call: TRBD1
v_call: TRBV4-3
cdr3_aa: CASSQPDRGETEAFF
cdr3_nt: TGCGCCAGCAGCCAACCAGACAGGGGAGAGACTGAAGCTTTCTTT

j_call: TRBJ2-1
clone_size: NA
d_call: NA
v_call: TRBV6-5
cdr3_aa: CASNPLGTLGDEQFF
cdr3_nt: TGTGCCAGCAACCCTCTCGGGACTCTGGGCGATGAGCAGTTCTTC

j_call: TRBJ1-5
clone_size: NA
d_call: NA
v_call: TRBV2
cdr3_aa: CASSGAGGGNQPQHF
cdr3_nt: TGTGCCAGCAGTGGGGCGGGGGGAGGCAATCAGCCCCAGCATTTT

j_call: TRBJ2-3
clone_size: NA
d_call: TRBD2
v_call: TRBV28
cdr3_aa: CASGLAGGSTDTQYF
cdr3_nt: TGTGCCAGCGGCTTAGCGGGAGGGAGCACAGATACGCAGTATTTT

j_call: TRBJ1-2
clone_size: NA
d_call: NA
v_call: TRBV21-1
cdr3_aa: CASSKADRERNGYTF
cdr3_nt: TGTGCCAGCAGCAAAGCCGACAGGGAGCGGAATGGCTACACCTTC

j_call: TRBJ2-5
clone_size: once
d_call: NA
v_call: TRBV28
cdr3_aa: CASTPDRETQYF
cdr3_nt: TGTGCCAGCACCCCGGACAGAGAGACCCAGTACTTC

j_call: TRBJ2-7
clone_size: NA
d_call: TRBD2
v_call: TRBV7-9
cdr3_aa: CASSLGRGVHYEQYF
cdr3_nt: TGTGCCAGCAGCTTAGGGCGGGGGGTCCACTACGAGCAGTACTTC

j_call: TRBJ2-6
clone_size: NA
d_call: NA
v_call: TRBV11-3
cdr3_aa: CASSSGGRAVLTF
cdr3_nt: TGTGCCAGCAGCTCTGGGGGCCGGGCGGTCCTGACTTTC

j_call: TRBJ1-4
clone_size: NA
d_call: NA
v_call: TRBV2
cdr3_aa: CASSDSGQPEKLFF
cdr3_nt: TGTGCCAGCAGTGATTCAGGACAGCCCGAAAAACTGTTTTTT

j_call: TRBJ1-4
clone_size: NA
d_call: TRBD1
v_call: TRBV10-3
cdr3_aa: CAISMGQYLTTNEKLFF
cdr3_nt: TGTGCCATCAGTATGGGACAGTACCTCACAACTAATGAAAAACTGTTTTTT

j_call: TRBJ2-7
clone_size: NA
d_call: TRBD2
v_call: TRBV19
cdr3_aa: CASSPLTSGTYEQYF
cdr3_nt: TGTGCCAGCTCACCCCTAACTAGCGGGACCTACGAGCAGTACTTC

j_call: TRBJ1-5
clone_size: few
d_call: NA
v_call: TRBV9
cdr3_aa: CASSATPTGFPPYF
cdr3_nt: TGTGCCAGCAGCGCCACCCCTACAGGGTTTCCACCATATTTT

j_call: TRBJ2-3
clone_size: NA
d_call: TRBD2
v_call: TRBV4-1
cdr3_aa: CASSQAPPGSGRASTQYF
cdr3_nt: TGCGCCAGCAGCCAAGCCCCCCCGGGTAGCGGGAGAGCGAGTACGCAGTATTTT